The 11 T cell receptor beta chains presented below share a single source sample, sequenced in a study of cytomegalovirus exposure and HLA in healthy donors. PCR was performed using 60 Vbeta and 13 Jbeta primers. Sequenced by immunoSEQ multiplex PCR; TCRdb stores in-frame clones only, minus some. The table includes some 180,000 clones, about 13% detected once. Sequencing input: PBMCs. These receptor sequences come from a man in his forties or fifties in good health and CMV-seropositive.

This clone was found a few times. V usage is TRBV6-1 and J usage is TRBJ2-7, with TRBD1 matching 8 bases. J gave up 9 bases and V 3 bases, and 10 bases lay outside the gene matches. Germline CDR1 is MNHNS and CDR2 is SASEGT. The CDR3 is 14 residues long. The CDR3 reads CASSESGRGRVQYF. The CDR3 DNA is TGTGCCAGCAGTGAGTCGGGCAGGGGGCGGGTGCAGTACTTC.

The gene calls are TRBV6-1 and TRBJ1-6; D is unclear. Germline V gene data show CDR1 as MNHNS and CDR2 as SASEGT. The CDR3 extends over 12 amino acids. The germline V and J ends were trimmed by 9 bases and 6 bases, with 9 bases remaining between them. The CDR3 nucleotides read TGTGCCAGTGAAACGGGTAATTCACCCCTCCACTTT. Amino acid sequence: CASETGNSPLHF.

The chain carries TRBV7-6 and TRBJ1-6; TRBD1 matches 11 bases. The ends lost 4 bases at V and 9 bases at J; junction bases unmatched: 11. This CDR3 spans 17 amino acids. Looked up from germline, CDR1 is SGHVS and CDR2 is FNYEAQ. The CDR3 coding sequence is TGTGCCAGCAGCTCCCACGAACGGACAGGGGGCAGTTCACCCCTCCACTTT. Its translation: CASSSHERTGGSSPLHF.

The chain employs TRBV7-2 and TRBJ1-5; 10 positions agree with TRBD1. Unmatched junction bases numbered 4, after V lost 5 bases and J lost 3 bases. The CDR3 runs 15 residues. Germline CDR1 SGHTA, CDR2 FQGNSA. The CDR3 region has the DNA TGTGCCAGCAGCGTGGGACAGGGGTTCAATCAGCCCCAGCATTTT. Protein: CASSVGQGFNQPQHF.

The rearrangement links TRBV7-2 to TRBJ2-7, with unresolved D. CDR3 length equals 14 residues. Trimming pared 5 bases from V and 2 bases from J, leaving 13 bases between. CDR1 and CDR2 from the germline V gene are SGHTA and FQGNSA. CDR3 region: CASSPRSLPYEQYF. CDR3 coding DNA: TGTGCCAGCAGCCCTCGTAGTCTCCCCTACGAGCAGTACTTC.

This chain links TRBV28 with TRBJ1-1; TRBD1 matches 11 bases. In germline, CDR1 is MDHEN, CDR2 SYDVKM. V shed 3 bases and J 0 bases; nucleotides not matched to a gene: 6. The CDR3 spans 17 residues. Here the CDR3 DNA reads TGTGCCAGCAGTTTCGGACAGGGGGCGAGATTGAACACTGAAGCTTTCTTT. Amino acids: CASSFGQGARLNTEAFF.

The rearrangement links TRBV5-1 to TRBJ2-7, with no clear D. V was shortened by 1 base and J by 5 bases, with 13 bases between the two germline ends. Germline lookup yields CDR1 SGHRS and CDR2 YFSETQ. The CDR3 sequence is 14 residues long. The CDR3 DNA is TGCGCCAGCAGCTTGTTAGCCGACCAACACGAGCAGTACTTC. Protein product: CASSLLADQHEQYF.

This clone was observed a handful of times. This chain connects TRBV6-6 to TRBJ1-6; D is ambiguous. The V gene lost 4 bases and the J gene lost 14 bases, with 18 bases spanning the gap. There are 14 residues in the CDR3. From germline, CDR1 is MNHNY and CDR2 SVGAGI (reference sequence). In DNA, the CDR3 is TGTGCCAGCAGTTTTCTGACGGAGGCCCTGTCCCTCCACTTT. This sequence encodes CASSFLTEALSLHF.

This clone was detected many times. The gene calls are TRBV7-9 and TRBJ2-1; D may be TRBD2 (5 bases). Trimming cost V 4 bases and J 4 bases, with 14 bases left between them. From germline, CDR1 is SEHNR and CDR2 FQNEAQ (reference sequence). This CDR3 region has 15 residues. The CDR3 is CASSSHRTAYNEQFF. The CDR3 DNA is TGTGCCAGCAGCTCCCATAGGACTGCTTACAATGAGCAGTTCTTC.

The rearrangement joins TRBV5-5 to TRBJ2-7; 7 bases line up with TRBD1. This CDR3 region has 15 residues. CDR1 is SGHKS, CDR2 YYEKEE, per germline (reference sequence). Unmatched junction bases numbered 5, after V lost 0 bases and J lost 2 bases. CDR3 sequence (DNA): TGTGCCAGCAGCTTGGACGGACAGGATACCTACGAGCAGTACGTC. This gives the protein CASSLDGQDTYEQYV.

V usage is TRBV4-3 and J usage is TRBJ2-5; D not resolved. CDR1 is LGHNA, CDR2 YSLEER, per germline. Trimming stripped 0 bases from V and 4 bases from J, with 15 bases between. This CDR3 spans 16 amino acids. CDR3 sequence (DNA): TGCGCCAGCAGCCAAGATCCTCTTAGCCGTGGAGAGACCCAGTACTTC. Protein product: CASSQDPLSRGETQYF.